What follows is one T cell receptor (beta chain) and its context. Its matching antigen is unknown. The Oncomine TCR Beta short-read assay sequenced DNA from cultured CD4+ T cells. TCRdb passed the PCR reads through MiXCR, listing each CDR3 protein once. The data show about 26,000 distinct CDR3 sequences, approximately 40% seen once. Sample treatment: roughly 10-day PBMC culture with coronavirus spike peptide pools or control peptides (ViraFEST assay). The sample is drawn from a study of vaccination and CD4 T cells after COVID-19. About the study: Control cultures used a CEFX viral epitope pool, an HIV-1 Nef peptide pool, or no peptide.

Germline values: CDR1 LNHDA, CDR2 SQIVND (reference sequence). V shed 7 bases and J shed 2 bases, with 8 bases lying between them. This CDR3 has 13 residues. General observations from the study: Convalescent patients had a median 86.3% of reactive clones appearing only post-vaccination. Recorded median SARS-CoV-2-reactive clonotype numbers increased from around 21 to 38 without reaching significance.

This clonotype was sampled from a human donor who had recovered from COVID-19. The sequencing input was CD4+ T cells from blood, cultured in vitro. The chain combines TRBV19 with TRBJ1-4, with no clear D. CDR3 nucleotides: TGTGCCAGTAAGCGGCGGACTAATGAAAAACTGTTTTTT. Encoded protein: CASKRRTNEKLFF.